The 10 T cell receptor beta chains below were found in one sample sequenced in a study of T cell responses to AZD1222 COVID-19 vaccine. Libraries were prepared by immunoSEQ multiplex PCR; TCRdb keeps only in-frame clonotypes and omits some of them. Among tens of thousands of clones listed, more than 75% were seen once. The input for sequencing was peripheral blood, taken 28 days after the second AZD1222 dose. These receptors were collected from an adult who received the AZD1222 COVID-19 vaccine.

The chain recombines TRBV11-3 with TRBJ1-3; 7 bases match TRBD1. Unmatched junction bases numbered 11, after V lost 0 bases and J lost 0 bases. The CDR3 totals 19 residues. CDR1 SGHNT and CDR2 YENEEA come from the germline V gene. CDR3 bases: TGTGCCAGCAGCTTAGATCAATCCGGGACAGCATTCTCTGGAAACACCATATATTTT. This sequence encodes CASSLDQSGTAFSGNTIYF.

The J gene is TRBJ1-4, the V gene TRBV5-5; 8 bases map to TRBD1. V lost 4 bases to trimming and J lost 8 bases; unmatched junction nucleotides: 10. From germline, CDR1 is SGHKS and CDR2 YYEKEE (reference sequence). The CDR3 has 15 amino acids. CDR3 in amino acids: CASSRPRGREEKLFF. The CDR3 nucleotides are TGTGCCAGCAGCCGCCCCAGGGGGCGGGAGGAAAAACTGTTTTTT.

The J gene is TRBJ2-3, the V gene TRBV4-1, with D maybe TRBD2 (5 bases). Germline CDR1 and CDR2: MGHRA and YSYEKL. The V end lost 0 bases, the J end lost 4 bases, and 17 bases lay between the germline ends. The CDR3 sequence is 17 residues long. DNA for the CDR3: TGCGCCAGCAGCCAAGATCCGGCGGGCGGGTTAGCAGATACGCAGTATTTT. Encoded protein: CASSQDPAGGLADTQYF.

This clone was detected once. The genes are TRBV20-1 and TRBJ2-1; D is undetermined. The CDR3 runs 11 residues. V lost 5 bases and J lost 7, with 9 bases in between. CDR1 and CDR2 from the germline V gene are DFQATT and SNEGSKA (reference sequence). As DNA, the CDR3 is TGCAGTGCTTCCGACCCTAATGAGCAGTTCTTC. Its translation: CSASDPNEQFF.

The chain joins TRBV13 to TRBJ2-7; D is undetermined. Between the trimmed V and J ends, which lost 1 base and 1 base, there was a span of 5 bases. This CDR3 has 13 amino acids. Germline CDR1 reads PRHDT; CDR2 reads FYEKMQ (reference sequence). DNA for the CDR3: TGTGCCAGCAGCTTAGAAATGTCCTACGAGCAGTACTTC. Its translation is CASSLEMSYEQYF.

This clone was recorded a few times. The chain links TRBV5-1 to TRBJ2-7, with 12 bases matching TRBD1. V was clipped by 4 bases and J by 2 bases; unmatched bases: 13. CDR1 and CDR2 from the germline V gene are SGHRS and YFSETQ. The CDR3 loop spans 18 amino acids. The chain's CDR3 is CASSPKEPGTGGTYEQYF. The CDR3 bases are TGCGCCAGCAGCCCGAAAGAACCCGGGACAGGGGGCACCTACGAGCAGTACTTC.

This clone came up a few times. The gene calls are TRBV7-2 and TRBJ1-1; D perhaps matches TRBD1 (6 bases). Germline CDR1 is SGHTA and CDR2 is FQGNSA. V was pared by 4 bases and J by 1 base, with 10 bases between. CDR3 length: 14 amino acids. The CDR3 protein is CASSSQGTNTEAFF. CDR3 coding DNA: TGTGCCAGCAGCTCACAGGGTACGAACACTGAAGCTTTCTTT.

This chain links TRBV6-5 with TRBJ1-1; D is possibly TRBD1 (5 bases). Germline CDR1 MNHEY, CDR2 SVGAGI. The CDR3 consists of 15 residues. V was clipped by 6 bases and J by 0 bases, with 14 bases between them. This CDR3 is CASSLTGFMNTEAFF. In DNA, the CDR3 is TGTGCCAGCAGCCTTACAGGTTTCATGAACACTGAAGCTTTCTTT.

The chain has TRBV6-5 and TRBJ1-1, with 12 bases fitting TRBD1. Losses at the gene ends were 5 bases for V and 5 bases for J; bases not matched to a gene: 6. The V gene's germline CDR1 is MNHEY and CDR2 SVGAGI. The CDR3 is 15 amino acids. CDR3 bases: TGTGCCAGCAGTACGGGACAGGGGGCGCGGACTGAAGCTTTCTTT. Encoded protein: CASSTGQGARTEAFF.

The chain is built from TRBV10-3 and TRBJ2-7, with D unclear. V was cut by 5 bases and J by 2 bases, with 25 bases left in between. The germline V gene has CDR1 ENHRY and CDR2 SYGVKD. CDR3 length: 18 residues. The CDR3 spells CAISTQVSGKLSTYEQYF. The CDR3 DNA sequence: TGTGCCATCAGTACCCAGGTGTCCGGCAAATTAAGTACCTACGAGCAGTACTTC.